The rows below give T cell receptor beta chains drawn from one sample of a study of PD-1 blockade in classical Hodgkin lymphoma. Sequencing was performed with immunoSEQ multiplex PCR; in TCRdb, only in-frame clones are kept and a portion is missing. The sample yields more than 55,000 clones, more than 70% seen once. The specimen was peripheral blood mononuclear cells (PBMCs), collected before the second cycle of nivolumab. The receptors stem from a human donor with classical Hodgkin lymphoma. Both conserved end residues are part of each CDR3. D genes are given only for firm matches. Expanded clones are given a class, and other clones once, few, many or no size at all.

v_gene	d_gene	abundance	j_gene	CDR3aa	CDR3nt
TRBV28	NA	NA	TRBJ1-5	CASTRGGLSNQPQHF	TGTGCCAGCACCCGTGGGGGCCTGAGCAATCAGCCCCAGCATTTT
TRBV5-1	NA	NA	TRBJ2-5	CASSLETAQETQYF	TGCGCCAGCAGCTTGGAAACAGCCCAAGAGACCCAGTACTTC
TRBV5-1	TRBD1	NA	TRBJ1-5	CASSPGQDQPQHF	TGCGCCAGCAGCCCGGGACAGGATCAGCCCCAGCATTTT
TRBV5-3	NA	NA	TRBJ1-3	CARSPRDCGNTIYF	TGTGCCAGAAGCCCCAGGGATTGTGGAAACACCATATATTTT
TRBV11-3	TRBD2	NA	TRBJ2-3	CASSFGAGVADTQYF	TGTGCCAGCAGCTTTGGCGCGGGGGTAGCAGATACGCAGTATTTT
TRBV27	NA	NA	TRBJ2-2	CASSQQSAGELFF	TGTGCCAGCAGTCAACAGTCCGCCGGGGAGCTGTTTTTT
TRBV4-1	NA	NA	TRBJ2-3	CASSQDGDSTDTQYF	TGCGCCAGCAGCCAAGATGGGGATTCCACAGATACGCAGTATTTT
TRBV18	NA	NA	TRBJ2-7	CASSPPTGGDEQYF	TGTGCCAGCTCACCACCTACGGGGGGCGACGAGCAGTACTTC
TRBV5-1	TRBD1	NA	TRBJ1-3	CASSRTGGSGNTIYF	TGCGCCAGCAGCCGAACAGGGGGCTCTGGAAACACCATATATTTT
TRBV28	TRBD1	NA	TRBJ2-1	CASSPAGTGANEQFF	TGTGCCAGCAGTCCAGCAGGGACAGGGGCAAATGAGCAGTTCTTC
TRBV27	NA	NA	TRBJ1-4	CASSLVGAATNEKLFF	TGTGCCAGCAGTTTAGTGGGGGCCGCAACTAATGAAAAACTGTTTTTT
TRBV12-5	NA	NA	TRBJ1-6	CASGLSLSGVPFGSPLHF	TGTGCTAGTGGTTTGTCCCTCTCCGGGGTCCCGTTTGGTTCACCCCTCCACTTT
TRBV7-9	NA	NA	TRBJ1-5	CASSPTGGQPQHF	TGTGCCAGCAGCCCAACAGGCGGGCAGCCCCAGCATTTT
TRBV5-1	NA	NA	TRBJ2-3	CASSLTPTSTDTQYF	TGCGCCAGCAGCTTGACACCCACTAGCACAGATACGCAGTATTTT
TRBV4-1	TRBD1	NA	TRBJ1-1	CASSQPDRVTEAFF	TGCGCCAGCAGCCAGCCCGACAGGGTCACTGAAGCTTTCTTT
TRBV7-6	TRBD1	NA	TRBJ1-1	CASSLGTGVWMNTEAFF	TGTGCCAGCAGCCTTGGGACAGGGGTTTGGATGAACACTGAAGCTTTCTTT
TRBV9	NA	NA	TRBJ2-2	CASSAVGAGELFF	TGTGCCAGCAGCGCCGTGGGTGCCGGGGAGCTGTTTTTT
TRBV5-1	NA	NA	TRBJ2-7	CASRGPDYEQYF	TGCGCCAGCCGGGGGCCTGATTACGAGCAGTACTTC
TRBV9	NA	NA	TRBJ2-1	CASSVGGGRNEQFF	TGTGCCAGCAGCGTAGGCGGCGGGCGCAATGAGCAGTTCTTC
TRBV2	TRBD1	NA	TRBJ1-5	CASRAGGFSNQPQHF	TGTGCCAGCAGGGCAGGGGGCTTTAGCAATCAGCCCCAGCATTTT
TRBV28	TRBD1	NA	TRBJ1-5	CASSSLQLGQGNQPQHF	TGTGCCAGCAGTTCCCTCCAATTGGGACAGGGCAATCAGCCCCAGCATTTT
TRBV5-1	NA	once	TRBJ2-7	CASSLDGSSYEQYF	TGCGCCAGCAGCTTGGATGGGAGCTCCTACGAGCAGTACTTC
TRBV5-1	NA	NA	TRBJ1-4	CASSFTGGNEKLFF	TGCGCCAGCAGTTTCACCGGGGGTAATGAAAAACTGTTTTTT
TRBV7-9	NA	NA	TRBJ2-7	CASSLGLGVKYEQYF	TGTGCCAGCAGCTTAGGGTTAGGGGTGAAGTACGAGCAGTACTTC